This T cell receptor beta chain was found in a study of neurological immune-mediated disorders. This clonotype was observed at least ten times. One entry per CDR3 protein, called by TCRdb with MiXCR from the 5' RACE reads. The sample includes approximately 70,000 distinct CDR3 sequences, approximately 4.1% of them seen just once. The V gene's germline CDR1 is SGHDN and CDR2 FVKESK. The CDR3 is 13 residues long. V lost 6 bases, J lost 5 bases, and 10 bases lay in between. The TCR comes from a man in his thirties or forties with multiple sclerosis. V usage is TRBV14 and J usage is TRBJ2-2; D is undetermined. Sequenced: PBMCs. CDR3: CASRIQGTGELFF. CDR3 sequence (DNA): TGTGCCAGCAGAATCCAAGGGACCGGGGAGCTGTTTTTT. The entire variable domain, with the rest obtained from reference TRBV14 and TRBJ2-2, is as follows: EAGVTQFPSHSVIEKGQTVTLRCDPISGHDNLYWYRRVMGKEIKFLLHFVKESKQDESGMPNNRFLAERTGGTYSTLKVQPAELEDSGVYFCASRIQGTGELFFGEGSRLTVL.